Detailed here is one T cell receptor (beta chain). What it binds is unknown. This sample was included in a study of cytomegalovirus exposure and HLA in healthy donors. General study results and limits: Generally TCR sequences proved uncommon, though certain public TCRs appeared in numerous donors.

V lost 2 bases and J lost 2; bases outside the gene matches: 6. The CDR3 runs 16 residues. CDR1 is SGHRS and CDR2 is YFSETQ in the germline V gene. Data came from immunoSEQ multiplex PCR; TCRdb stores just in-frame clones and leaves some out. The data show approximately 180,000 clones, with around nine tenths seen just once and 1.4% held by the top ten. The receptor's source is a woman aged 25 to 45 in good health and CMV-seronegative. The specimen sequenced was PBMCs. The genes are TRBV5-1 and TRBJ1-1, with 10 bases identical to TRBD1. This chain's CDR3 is CASSFGDRGFNTEAFF. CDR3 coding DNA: TGCGCCAGCAGCTTTGGGGACAGGGGCTTTAACACTGAAGCTTTCTTT.